This T cell receptor (beta chain) is drawn from a study of T-cell reconstitution after alpha-beta-depleted transplantation in children. Deletions cut 0 bases from V and 1 base from J, with 8 bases between. The CDR3 is made up of 14 amino acids. Germline CDR1 reads SGHRS; CDR2 reads YFSETQ. Findings and limits, study-wide: At one year after transplant, newly produced T cells mostly accounted for T-cell counts and diversity.

TCRbeta library construction was performed incorporating unique molecular identifiers. TCRdb passed the PCR reads through MiXCR, listing each CDR3 protein once. The sample yields about 980,000 distinct CDR3 sequences, around 30% seen once. This clonotype was counted only a few times. Its target is not known. V gene TRBV5-1 combines with J gene TRBJ2-7; TRBD1 is a possible D gene (6 bases). Here the sequenced sample was PBMCs, mostly from graft donor cells, taken 360 days after TCRalphabeta/CD19-depleted stem cell transplant. This TCR came from a boy under two years old who had a stem cell transplant for SCID, so the T cells may come from the graft donor. The CDR3 DNA follows: TGCGCCAGCAGCTTGGGGGACAAATCCTACGAGCAGTACTTC. As protein: CASSLGDKSYEQYF.